The subject of this entry is one T cell receptor beta chain. The data were obtained in a study of blood T cell repertoires in COVID-19. Looking at the study overall: Sites across the United States, Italy and Spain contributed samples from acute and convalescent COVID-19. Sources were T cells, B-cell-depleted T cells, or PBMCs; the material itself was cDNA or gDNA.

TCRdb keeps only in-frame clones here, not all; method: immunoSEQ multiplex PCR. The table includes around 300,000 clones, approximately 88% detected once. V was pared by 2 bases and J by 10 bases, with 7 bases of the junction left unmatched. CDR3 length equals 13 residues. From germline, CDR1 is LGHNA and CDR2 YNFKEQ. The J gene is TRBJ1-1, the V gene TRBV4-2, with 7 bases aligning to TRBD1. The receptor's source is a man younger than 45 who had recovered from COVID-19. The sample was PBMCs or T cells enriched from blood (not recorded which). The CDR3 bases are TGTGCCAGCAGCCAAAGGCAGGGGGACGGAGCTTTCTTT. This codes for CASSQRQGDGAFF.